This T cell receptor beta chain emerged from a study of blood T cell repertoires in COVID-19. Study background: From T cells, B-cell-depleted T cells, or PBMCs came the material, which was cDNA or gDNA.

During the 2 weeks before they entered the study, exposed participants had met someone with a PCR-confirmed or clinician-diagnosed COVID-19 case. The CDR3 length is 14 residues. Germline V gene sequence: CDR1 SGHTA, CDR2 FQGNSA. V lost 1 base to trimming and J lost 7 bases, with 11 bases between them. Repertoires were generated with immunoSEQ multiplex PCR, while TCRdb's copy carries only in-frame clones and drops some. Here the sample spans 300,000 to 350,000 clones, 90% being singletons. The rearrangement joins TRBV7-2 to TRBJ2-1; possible D gene TRBD1, 6 bases. Sequencing was done on a sample of PBMCs or T cells enriched from blood (not recorded which). This sequence was found in a woman younger than 45 who had been exposed to COVID-19. CDR3 in DNA: TGTGCCAGCAGCTTAGGCTACAGGGTTAATGAGCAGTTCTTC. Translation: CASSLGYRVNEQFF.